This paragraph covers one TCR beta chain sequence. The clone's antigen remains unknown. One base away there is no much larger clone; base qualities are not given. Whole blood was collected in K2EDTA tubes by collaborating institutions according to the institutions' own protocols. Collaborator samples were shipped for TCRbeta analysis as frozen whole blood, isolated PBMCs, or DNA extracted from either sample type. This record comes from a study of blood T cell repertoires in COVID-19 (dated by TCRdb to about 2020). Regarding the research as a whole: Samples covering the acute and convalescent phases of COVID-19 were provided by collaborators in the United States, Italy and Spain. The prospective study material was composed of cDNA or gDNA derived from T cells, B-cell-depleted T cells, or PBMCs. The dataset comprised deeply sampled blood TCRbeta repertoires from subjects exposed to, actively infected with, or recovered from COVID-19. A freely available public database, intended as a resource for researchers studying the immune response to SARS-CoV-2, is where the repertoires were released. Samples came from the ongoing ImmuneRACE study (first 160 participants) plus 1,254 subjects from 6 global collaborators. A de-identified subject ID, COVID-19 status, age in years and sex were almost always included in the sample metadata. Where available, HLA class I and class II types were obtained from metadata supplied by the sample provider rather than from assay-based typing. Overall results and qualifications from the work: How much clinical and demographic metadata was included differed by source and by participant, and the metadata was provided uncurated.

TCRbeta CDR3 regions were amplified from genomic DNA using the immunoSEQ Assay, a bias-controlled multiplex PCR. Per the original workflow: Within the assay, amplification of reference gene primers was used to estimate how many nucleated cells each sample contained. Sequence reads were collapsed and filtered to measure the absolute abundance of every unique TCRbeta CDR3 rearrangement. For each sample, productive Simpson clonality was calculated as the square root of Simpson's diversity index across productive rearrangements. TCRdb stores this immuneACCESS table with in-frame sequences only. Part of the clones is absent; in the studies checked, under half of the shortfall reflects unresolved V genes, and no reason is known for the rest. V, J and clone size reflect that table, while D and trimming were determined from the DNA. This sample is represented by about 71,000 clones; over 80% of them were singletons. Less than 2.5% of the sample goes to the ten largest clones.

Measured from the cysteine to the phenylalanine, the CDR3 is 10 residues long. The only DNA kept is the CDR3, 30 bases in frame from the first base. The germline V gene sets CDR1 to KGHSH and CDR2 to LQKENI. Cut back by 6 bases and 11 bases, the V and J ends lie 10 bases apart. The sequenced material came from peripheral blood. The chain joins TRBV18 to TRBJ1-1; the D gene identity is not certain. The receptor's source is a human donor in a cohort sampled during active COVID-19. In nucleotide form, the sequence is TGTGCCAGCTCTCGCCAGTTGGCTTTCTTT. The resulting protein is CASSRQLAFF.